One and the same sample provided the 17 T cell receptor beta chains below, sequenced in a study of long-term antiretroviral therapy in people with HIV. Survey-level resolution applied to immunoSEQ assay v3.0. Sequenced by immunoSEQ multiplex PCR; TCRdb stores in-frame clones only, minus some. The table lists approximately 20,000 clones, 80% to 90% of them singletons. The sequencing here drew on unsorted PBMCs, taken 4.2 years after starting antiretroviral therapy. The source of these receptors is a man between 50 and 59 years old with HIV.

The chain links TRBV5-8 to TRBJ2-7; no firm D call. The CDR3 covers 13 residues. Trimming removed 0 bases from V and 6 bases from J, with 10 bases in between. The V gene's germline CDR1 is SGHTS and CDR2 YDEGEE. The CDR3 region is CASSLAEAVEQYF. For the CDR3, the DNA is TGTGCCAGCAGCTTGGCCGAGGCAGTCGAGCAGTACTTC.

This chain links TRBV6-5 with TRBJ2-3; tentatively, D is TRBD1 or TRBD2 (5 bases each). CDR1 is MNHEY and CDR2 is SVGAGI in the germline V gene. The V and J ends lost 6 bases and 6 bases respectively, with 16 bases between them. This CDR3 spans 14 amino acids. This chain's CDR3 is CASRGAVGMDTQYF. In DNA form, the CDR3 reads TGTGCCAGCAGAGGGGCGGTCGGGATGGATACGCAGTATTTT.

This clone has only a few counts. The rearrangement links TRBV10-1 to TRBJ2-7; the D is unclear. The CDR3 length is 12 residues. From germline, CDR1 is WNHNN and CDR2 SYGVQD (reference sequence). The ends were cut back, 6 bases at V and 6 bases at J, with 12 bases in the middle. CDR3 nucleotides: TGCGCCAGCAGCGCCCAATCGAGCGAGCAGTACTTC. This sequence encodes CASSAQSSEQYF.

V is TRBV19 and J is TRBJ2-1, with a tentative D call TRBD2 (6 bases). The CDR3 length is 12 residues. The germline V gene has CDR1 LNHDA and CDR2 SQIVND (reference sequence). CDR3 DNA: TGTGTCCCGGTGGACTATCCGTTTAAGCAGTTCTTC. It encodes CVPVDYPFKQFF.

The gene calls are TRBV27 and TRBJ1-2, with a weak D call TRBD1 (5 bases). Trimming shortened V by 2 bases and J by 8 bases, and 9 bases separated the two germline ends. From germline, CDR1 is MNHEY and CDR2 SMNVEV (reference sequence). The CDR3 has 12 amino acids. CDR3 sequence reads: CASSLEGIGYTF. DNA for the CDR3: TGTGCCAGCAGTTTAGAGGGGATAGGCTACACCTTC.

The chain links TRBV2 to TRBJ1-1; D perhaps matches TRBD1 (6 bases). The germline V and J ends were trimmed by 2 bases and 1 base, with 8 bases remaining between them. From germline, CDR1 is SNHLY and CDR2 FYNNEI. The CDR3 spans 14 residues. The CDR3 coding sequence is TGTGCCAGCAGTGAACAGGGGCAGAACACTGAAGCTTTCTTT. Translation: CASSEQGQNTEAFF.

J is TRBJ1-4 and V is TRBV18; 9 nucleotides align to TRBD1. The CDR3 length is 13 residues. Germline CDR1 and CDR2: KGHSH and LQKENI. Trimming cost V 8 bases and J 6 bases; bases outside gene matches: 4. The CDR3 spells CASGRDRDEKLFF. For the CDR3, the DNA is TGTGCCAGCGGCCGGGACAGGGATGAAAAACTGTTTTTT.

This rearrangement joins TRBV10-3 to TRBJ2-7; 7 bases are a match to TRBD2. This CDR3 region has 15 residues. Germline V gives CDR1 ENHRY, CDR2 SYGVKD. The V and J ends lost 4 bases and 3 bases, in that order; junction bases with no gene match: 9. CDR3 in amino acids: CAISGRSSGHYEQYF. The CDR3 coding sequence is TGTGCCATCAGTGGGAGGTCTAGCGGACACTACGAGCAGTACTTC.

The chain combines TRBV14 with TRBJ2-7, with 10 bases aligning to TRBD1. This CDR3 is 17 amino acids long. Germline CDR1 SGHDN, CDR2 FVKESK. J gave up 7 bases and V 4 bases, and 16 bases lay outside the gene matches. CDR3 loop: CASSRRLPGTGVGEQYF. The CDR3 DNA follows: TGTGCCAGCAGCCGTAGGCTCCCCGGGACAGGGGTAGGAGAGCAGTACTTC.

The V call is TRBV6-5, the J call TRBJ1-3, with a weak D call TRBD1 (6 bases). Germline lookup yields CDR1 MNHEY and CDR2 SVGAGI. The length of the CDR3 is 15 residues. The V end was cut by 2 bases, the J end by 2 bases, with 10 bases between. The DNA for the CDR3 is TGTGCCAGCAGTTACGGGGGCGCGCCTGGAAACACCATATATTTT. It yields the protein CASSYGGAPGNTIYF.

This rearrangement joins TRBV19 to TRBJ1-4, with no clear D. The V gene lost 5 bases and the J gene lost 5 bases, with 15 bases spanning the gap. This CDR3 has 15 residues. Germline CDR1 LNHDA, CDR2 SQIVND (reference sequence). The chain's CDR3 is CASSGIWQTNEKLFF. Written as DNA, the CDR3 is TGTGCCAGTAGTGGGATATGGCAGACAAATGAAAAACTGTTTTTT.

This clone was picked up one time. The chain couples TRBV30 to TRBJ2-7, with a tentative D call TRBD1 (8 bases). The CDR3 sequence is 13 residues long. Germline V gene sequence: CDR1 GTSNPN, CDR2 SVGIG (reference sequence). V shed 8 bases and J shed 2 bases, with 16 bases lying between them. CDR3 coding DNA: TGTGCCGGAAACAGGGGGGGCACCTACGAGCAGTACTTC. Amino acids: CAGNRGGTYEQYF.

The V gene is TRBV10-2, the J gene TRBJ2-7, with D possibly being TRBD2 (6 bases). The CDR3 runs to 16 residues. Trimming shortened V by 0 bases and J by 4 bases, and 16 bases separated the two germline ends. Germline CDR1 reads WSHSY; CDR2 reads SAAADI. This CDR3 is CASSESEGPISYEQYF. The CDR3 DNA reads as TGCGCCAGCAGTGAGTCGGAGGGCCCAATCTCATACGAGCAGTACTTC.

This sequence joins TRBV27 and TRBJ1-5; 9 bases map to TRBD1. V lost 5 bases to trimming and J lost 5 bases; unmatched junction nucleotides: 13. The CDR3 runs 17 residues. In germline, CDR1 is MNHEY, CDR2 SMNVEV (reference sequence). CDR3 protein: CASSTRTGARVDQPQHF. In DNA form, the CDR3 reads TGTGCCAGCAGTACCCGGACAGGGGCGCGCGTAGATCAGCCCCAGCATTTT.

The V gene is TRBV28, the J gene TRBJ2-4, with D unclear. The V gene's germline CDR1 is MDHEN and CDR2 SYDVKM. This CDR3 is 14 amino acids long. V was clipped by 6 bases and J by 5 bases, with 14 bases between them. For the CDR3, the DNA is TGTGCCAGCAGACTCTCAGTCTATGAAAACATTCAGTACTTC. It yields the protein CASRLSVYENIQYF.

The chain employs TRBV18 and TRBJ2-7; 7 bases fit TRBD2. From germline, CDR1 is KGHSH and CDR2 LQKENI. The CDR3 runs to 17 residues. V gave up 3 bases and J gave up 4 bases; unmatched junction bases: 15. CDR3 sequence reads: CASSPGGFGGSSYEQYF. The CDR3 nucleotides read TGTGCCAGCTCACCCGGGGGATTCGGGGGGTCGTCTTACGAGCAGTACTTC.

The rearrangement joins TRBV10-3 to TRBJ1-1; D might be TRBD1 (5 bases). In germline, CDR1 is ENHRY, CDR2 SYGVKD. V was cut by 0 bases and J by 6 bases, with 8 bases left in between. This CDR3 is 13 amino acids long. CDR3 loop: CAISESGVAEAFF. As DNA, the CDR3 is TGTGCCATCAGTGAGTCAGGGGTCGCTGAAGCTTTCTTT.